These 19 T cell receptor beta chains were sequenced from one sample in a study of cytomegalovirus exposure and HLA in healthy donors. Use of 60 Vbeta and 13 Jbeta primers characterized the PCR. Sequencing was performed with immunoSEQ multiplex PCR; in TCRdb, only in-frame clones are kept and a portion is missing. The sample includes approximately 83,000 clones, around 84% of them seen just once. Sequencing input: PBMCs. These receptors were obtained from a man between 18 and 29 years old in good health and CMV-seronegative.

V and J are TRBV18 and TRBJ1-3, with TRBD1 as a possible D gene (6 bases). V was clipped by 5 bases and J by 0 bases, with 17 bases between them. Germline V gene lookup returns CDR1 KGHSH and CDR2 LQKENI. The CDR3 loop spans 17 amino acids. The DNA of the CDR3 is TGTGCCAGCTCAGTCACAGAGGGCAGGGGCTCTGGAAACACCATATATTTT. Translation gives CASSVTEGRGSGNTIYF.

CDR3 in DNA: TGCGCCAGCAGCCCCCAGTTGAATCGAGGAAACACCATATATTTT. It yields the protein CASSPQLNRGNTIYF. The V and J genes are TRBV4-1 and TRBJ1-3; D gene ambiguous. The CDR3 extends over 15 amino acids. Germline V gene data show CDR1 as MGHRA and CDR2 as YSYEKL. The germline V and J ends were trimmed by 4 bases and 4 bases, with 14 bases remaining between them.

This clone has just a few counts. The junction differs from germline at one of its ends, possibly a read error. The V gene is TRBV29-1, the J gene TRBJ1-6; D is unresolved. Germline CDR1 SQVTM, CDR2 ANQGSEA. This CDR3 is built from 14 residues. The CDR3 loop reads CSLDPGSYNSPLHF. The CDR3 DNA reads TGCAGCCTTGACCCCGGCTCCTATAATTCACCCCTCCACTTT.

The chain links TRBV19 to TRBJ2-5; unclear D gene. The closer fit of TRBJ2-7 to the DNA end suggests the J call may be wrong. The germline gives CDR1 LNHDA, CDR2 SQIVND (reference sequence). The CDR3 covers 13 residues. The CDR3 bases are TGTGCCAGTAGTTCCTACCCCGACTACGAGCAGTACTTC. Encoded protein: CASSSYPDYEQYF.

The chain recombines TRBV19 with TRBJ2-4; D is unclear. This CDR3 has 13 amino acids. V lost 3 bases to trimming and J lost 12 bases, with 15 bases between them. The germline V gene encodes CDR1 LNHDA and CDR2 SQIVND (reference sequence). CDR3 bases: TGTGCCAGTAGTATCTTGGGTGCAGGCACTCAGTACTTC. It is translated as CASSILGAGTQYF.

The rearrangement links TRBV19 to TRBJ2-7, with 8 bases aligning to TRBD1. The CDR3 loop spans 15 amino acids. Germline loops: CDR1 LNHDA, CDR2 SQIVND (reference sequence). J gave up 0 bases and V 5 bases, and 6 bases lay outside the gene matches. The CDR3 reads CASSLETGVSYEQYF. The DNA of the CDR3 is TGTGCCAGTAGTCTCGAGACAGGGGTCTCCTACGAGCAGTACTTC.

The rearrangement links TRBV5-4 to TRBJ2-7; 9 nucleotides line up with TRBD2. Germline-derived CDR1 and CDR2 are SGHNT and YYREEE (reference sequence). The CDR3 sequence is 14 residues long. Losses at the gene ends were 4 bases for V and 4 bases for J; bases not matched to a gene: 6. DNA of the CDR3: TGTGCCAGCAGCCCGCGGGGGGGCAGTTACGAGCAGTACTTC. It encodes CASSPRGGSYEQYF. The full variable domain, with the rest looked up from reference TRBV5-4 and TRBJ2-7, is ETGVTQSPTHLIKTRGQQVTLRCSSQSGHNTVSWYQQALGQGPQFIFQYYREEENGRGNFPPRFSGLQFPNYSSELNVNALELDDSALYLCASSPRGGSYEQYFGPGTRLTVT.

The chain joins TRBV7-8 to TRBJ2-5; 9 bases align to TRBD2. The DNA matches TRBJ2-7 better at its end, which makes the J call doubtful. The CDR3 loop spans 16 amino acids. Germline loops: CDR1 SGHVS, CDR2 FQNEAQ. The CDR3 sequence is CASSRPLAGDSYEQYF. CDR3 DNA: TGTGCCAGCAGCCGACCACTAGCGGGCGACTCCTACGAGCAGTACTTC.

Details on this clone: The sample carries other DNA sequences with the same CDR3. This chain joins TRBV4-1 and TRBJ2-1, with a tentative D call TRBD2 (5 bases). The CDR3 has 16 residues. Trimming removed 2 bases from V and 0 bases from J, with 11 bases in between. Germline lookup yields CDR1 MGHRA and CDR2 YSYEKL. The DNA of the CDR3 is TGCGCCAGCAGCCAACGGCGGGCCAGCTCCTACAATGAGCAGTTCTTC. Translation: CASSQRRASSYNEQFF.

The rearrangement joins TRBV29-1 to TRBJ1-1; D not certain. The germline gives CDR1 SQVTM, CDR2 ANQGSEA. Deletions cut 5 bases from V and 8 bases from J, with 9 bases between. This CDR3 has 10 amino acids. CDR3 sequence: CSVSAIEAFF. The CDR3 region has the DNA TGCAGCGTTAGTGCGATAGAAGCTTTCTTT.

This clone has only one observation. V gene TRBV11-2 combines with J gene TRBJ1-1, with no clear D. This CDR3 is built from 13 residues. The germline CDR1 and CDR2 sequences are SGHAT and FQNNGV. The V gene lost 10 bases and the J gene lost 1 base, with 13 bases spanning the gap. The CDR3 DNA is TGTGCCACCAGGCGCTTTTCGAACACTGAAGCTTTCTTT. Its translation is CATRRFSNTEAFF.

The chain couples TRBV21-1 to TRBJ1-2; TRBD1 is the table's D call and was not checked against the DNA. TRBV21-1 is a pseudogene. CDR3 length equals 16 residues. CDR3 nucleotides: TGTGCCAGCCTCTGCAGGGGGGCAAAACCTAACTATGGCTACACCTTC. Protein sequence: CASLCRGAKPNYGYTF.

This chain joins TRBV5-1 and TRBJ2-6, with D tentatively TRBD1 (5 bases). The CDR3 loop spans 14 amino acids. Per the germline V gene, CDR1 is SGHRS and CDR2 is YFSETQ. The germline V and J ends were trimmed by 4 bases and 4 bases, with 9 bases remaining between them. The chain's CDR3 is CASSPGSGANVLTF. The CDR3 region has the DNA TGCGCCAGCAGCCCAGGGTCCGGGGCCAACGTCCTGACTTTC. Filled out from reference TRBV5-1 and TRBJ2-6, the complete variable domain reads KAGVTQTPRYLIKTRGQQVTLSCSPISGHRSVSWYQQTPGQGLQFLFEYFSETQRNKGNFPGRFSGRQFSNSRSEMNVSTLELGDSALYLCASSPGSGANVLTFGAGSRLTVL.

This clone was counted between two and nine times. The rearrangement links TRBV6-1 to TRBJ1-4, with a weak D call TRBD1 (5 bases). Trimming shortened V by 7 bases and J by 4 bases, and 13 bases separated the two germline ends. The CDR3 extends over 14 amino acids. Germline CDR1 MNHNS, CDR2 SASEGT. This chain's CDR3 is CASTPRGFNEKLFF. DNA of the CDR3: TGTGCCAGCACCCCACGGGGGTTTAATGAAAAACTGTTTTTT.

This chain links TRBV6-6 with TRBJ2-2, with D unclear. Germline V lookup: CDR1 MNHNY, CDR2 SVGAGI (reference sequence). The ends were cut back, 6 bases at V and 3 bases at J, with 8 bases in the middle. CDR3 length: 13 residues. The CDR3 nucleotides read TGTGCCAGCAGCCTAAGCTACACCGGGGAGCTGTTTTTT. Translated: CASSLSYTGELFF.

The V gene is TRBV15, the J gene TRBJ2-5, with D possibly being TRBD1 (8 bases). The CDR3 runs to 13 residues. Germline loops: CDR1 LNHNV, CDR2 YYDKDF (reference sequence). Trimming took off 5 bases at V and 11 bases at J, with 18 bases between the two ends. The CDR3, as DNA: TGTGCCACCAGCGAACTACAGGGGGGGGAGCAGTACTTC. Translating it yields CATSELQGGEQYF.

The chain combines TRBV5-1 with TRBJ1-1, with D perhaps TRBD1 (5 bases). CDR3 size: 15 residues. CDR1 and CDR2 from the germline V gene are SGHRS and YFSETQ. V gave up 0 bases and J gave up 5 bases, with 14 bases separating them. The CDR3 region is CASSLERGGGTEAFF. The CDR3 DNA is TGCGCCAGCAGCTTGGAAAGGGGAGGAGGAACTGAAGCTTTCTTT.

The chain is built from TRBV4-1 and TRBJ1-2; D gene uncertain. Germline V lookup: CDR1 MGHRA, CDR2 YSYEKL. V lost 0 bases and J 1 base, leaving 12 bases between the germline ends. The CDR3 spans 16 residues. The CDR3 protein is CASSQDVPQNNYGYTF. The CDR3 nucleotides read TGCGCCAGCAGCCAAGACGTCCCGCAGAATAACTATGGCTACACCTTC.

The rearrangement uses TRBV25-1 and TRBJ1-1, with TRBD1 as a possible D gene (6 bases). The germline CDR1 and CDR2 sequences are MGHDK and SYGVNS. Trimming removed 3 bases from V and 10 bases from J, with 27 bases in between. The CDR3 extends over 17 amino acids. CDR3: CASSDWDKALFMNVAFF. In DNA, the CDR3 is TGTGCCAGCAGTGACTGGGACAAGGCCCTCTTCATGAATGTAGCTTTCTTT.